The present T cell receptor beta chain was sequenced within a study of T cells in localized non-small cell lung cancer. Sequencing was performed with immunoSEQ multiplex PCR; in TCRdb, only in-frame clones are kept and a portion is missing. The data show about 32,000 clones, with 88% seen just once and under 5.5% held by the top ten. V dropped 1 base and J dropped 4; count of bases not matched to a gene: 3. Germline V gene sequence: CDR1 SGHTA, CDR2 FQGNSA. This CDR3 has 15 residues. The study, taken as a whole, reports: Exceeding tumor, uninvolved adjacent lung had the highest T cell clonality. Paired adjacent lung recovered a median approximately 57 of the top 100 tumor clones. Analysis by sequencing included only one tumor region, so heterogeneity remains possible. In the blood, greater T cell density corresponded to longer overall survival.

Of note for this clone: What it binds is not known.

The clonotype comes from a woman aged 40 to 75 with stage III lung adenocarcinoma. V usage is TRBV7-2 and J usage is TRBJ2-2, with 7 bases lining up with TRBD2. The specimen was peripheral blood mononuclear cells, collected before any cancer treatment. The CDR3 coding sequence is TGTGCCAGCAGCTTAGTGGGAGGGGTCACCGGGGAGCTGTTTTTT. This sequence encodes CASSLVGGVTGELFF.